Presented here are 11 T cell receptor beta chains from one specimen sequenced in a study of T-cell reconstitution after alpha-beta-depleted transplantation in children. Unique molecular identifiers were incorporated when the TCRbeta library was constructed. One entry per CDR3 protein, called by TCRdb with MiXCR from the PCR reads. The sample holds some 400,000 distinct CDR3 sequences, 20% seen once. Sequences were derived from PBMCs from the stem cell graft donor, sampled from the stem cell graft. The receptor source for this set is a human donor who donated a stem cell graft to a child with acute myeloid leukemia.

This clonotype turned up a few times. CDR3 sequence reads: CSVAAGLAGSGEQYF. CDR3 coding DNA: TGCAGCGTTGCAGCGGGACTAGCGGGTTCAGGCGAGCAGTACTTC. The chain joins TRBV29-1 to TRBJ2-7; 12 bases are a match to TRBD2. Germline V gives CDR1 SQVTM, CDR2 ANQGSEA. V gave up 4 bases and J gave up 6 bases; unmatched junction bases: 10. There are 15 residues in the CDR3.

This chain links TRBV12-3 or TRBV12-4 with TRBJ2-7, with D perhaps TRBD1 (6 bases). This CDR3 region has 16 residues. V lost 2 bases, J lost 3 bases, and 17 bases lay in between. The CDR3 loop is CASSLRAKTGIYEQYF. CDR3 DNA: TGTGCCAGCAGTTTAAGGGCGAAGACAGGCATCTACGAGCAGTACTTC.

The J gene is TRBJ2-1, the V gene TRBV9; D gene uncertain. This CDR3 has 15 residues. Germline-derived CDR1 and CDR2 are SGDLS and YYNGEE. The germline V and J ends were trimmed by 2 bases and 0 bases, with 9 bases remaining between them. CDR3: CASSVDPSSYNEQFF. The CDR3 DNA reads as TGTGCCAGCAGCGTGGACCCTAGCTCCTACAATGAGCAGTTCTTC.

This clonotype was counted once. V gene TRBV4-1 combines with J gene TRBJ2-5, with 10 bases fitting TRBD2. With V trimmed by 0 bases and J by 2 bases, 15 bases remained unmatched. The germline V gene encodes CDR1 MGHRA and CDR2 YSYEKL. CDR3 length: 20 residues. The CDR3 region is CASSQDFMLAGEVRQETQYF. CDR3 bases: TGCGCCAGCAGCCAAGATTTTATGCTAGCGGGAGAGGTCCGACAAGAGACCCAGTACTTC.

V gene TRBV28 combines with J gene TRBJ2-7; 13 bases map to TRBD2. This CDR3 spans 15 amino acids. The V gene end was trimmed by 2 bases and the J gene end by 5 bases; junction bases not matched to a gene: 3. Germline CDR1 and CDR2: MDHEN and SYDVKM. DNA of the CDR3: TGTGCCAGCAGTTTAGCGGGACTAGCGGGAAACGAGCAGTACTTC. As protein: CASSLAGLAGNEQYF.

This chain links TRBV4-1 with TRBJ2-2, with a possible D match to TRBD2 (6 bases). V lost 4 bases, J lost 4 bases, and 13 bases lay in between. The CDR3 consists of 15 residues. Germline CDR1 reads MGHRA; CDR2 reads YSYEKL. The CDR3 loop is CASSRIAAATGELFF. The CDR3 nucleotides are TGCGCCAGCAGCCGAATAGCGGCGGCCACCGGGGAGCTGTTTTTT.

CDR3 sequence: CASSQDHPTSTDTQYF. DNA of the CDR3: TGTGCCAGCAGCCAAGATCACCCCACTAGCACAGATACGCAGTATTTT. The chain carries TRBV4-2 and TRBJ2-3, with D unclear. From germline, CDR1 is LGHNA and CDR2 YNFKEQ. There are 16 residues in the CDR3. V lost 0 bases and J lost 0, with 10 bases in between.

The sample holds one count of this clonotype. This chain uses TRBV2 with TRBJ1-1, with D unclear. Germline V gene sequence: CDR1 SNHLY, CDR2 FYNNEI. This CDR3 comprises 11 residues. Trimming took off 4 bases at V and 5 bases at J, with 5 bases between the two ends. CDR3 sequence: CASSVGTEAFF. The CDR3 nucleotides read TGTGCCAGCAGTGTGGGGACTGAAGCTTTCTTT.

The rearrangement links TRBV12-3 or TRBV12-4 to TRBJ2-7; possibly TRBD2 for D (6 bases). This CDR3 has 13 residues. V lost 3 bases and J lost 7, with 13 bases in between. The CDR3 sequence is CASSLGRGGEQYF. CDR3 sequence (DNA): TGTGCCAGCAGTTTGGGGCGGGGAGGTGAGCAGTACTTC.

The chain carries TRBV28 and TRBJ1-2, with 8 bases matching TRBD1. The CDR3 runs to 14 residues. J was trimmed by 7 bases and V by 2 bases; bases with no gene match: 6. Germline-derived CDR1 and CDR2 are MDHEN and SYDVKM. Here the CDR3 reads CASSLGGQGRGYTF. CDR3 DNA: TGTGCCAGCAGTTTAGGAGGACAGGGTCGTGGCTACACCTTC.

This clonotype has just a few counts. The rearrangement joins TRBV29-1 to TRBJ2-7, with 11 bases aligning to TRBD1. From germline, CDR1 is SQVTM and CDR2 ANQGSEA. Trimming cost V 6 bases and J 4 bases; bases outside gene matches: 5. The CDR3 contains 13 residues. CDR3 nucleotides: TGCAGCGTGAGGACAGGGGGCATGTACGAGCAGTACTTC. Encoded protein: CSVRTGGMYEQYF.